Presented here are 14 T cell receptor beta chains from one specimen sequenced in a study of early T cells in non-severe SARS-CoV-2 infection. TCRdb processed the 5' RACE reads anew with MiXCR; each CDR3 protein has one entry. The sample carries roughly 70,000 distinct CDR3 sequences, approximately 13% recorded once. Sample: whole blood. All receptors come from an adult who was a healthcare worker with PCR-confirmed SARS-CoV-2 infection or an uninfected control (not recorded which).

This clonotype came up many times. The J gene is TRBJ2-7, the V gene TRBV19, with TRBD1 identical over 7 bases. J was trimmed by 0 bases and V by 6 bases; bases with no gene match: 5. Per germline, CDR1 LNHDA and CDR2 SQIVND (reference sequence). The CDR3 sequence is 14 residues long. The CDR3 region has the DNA TGTGCCAGTAGCATACAGGGGTCCTCCTACGAGCAGTACTTC. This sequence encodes CASSIQGSSYEQYF.

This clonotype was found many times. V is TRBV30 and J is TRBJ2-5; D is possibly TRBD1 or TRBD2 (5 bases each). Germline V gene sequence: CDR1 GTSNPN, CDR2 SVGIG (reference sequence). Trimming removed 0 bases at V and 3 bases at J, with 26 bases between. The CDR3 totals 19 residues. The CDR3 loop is CAWSVLVAVTAGAKETQYF. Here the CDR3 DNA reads TGTGCCTGGAGTGTACTAGTCGCCGTGACGGCTGGGGCCAAAGAGACCCAGTACTTC.

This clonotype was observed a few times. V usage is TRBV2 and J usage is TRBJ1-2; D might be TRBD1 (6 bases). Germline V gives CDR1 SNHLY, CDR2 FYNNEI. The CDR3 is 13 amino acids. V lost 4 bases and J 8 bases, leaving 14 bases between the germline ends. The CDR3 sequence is CASSASGTSGYTF. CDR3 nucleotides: TGTGCCAGCAGTGCATCCGGGACATCCGGCTACACCTTC. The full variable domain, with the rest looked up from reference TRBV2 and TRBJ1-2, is EPEVTQTPSHQVTQMGQEVILRCVPISNHLYFYWYRQILGQKVEFLVSFYNNEISEKSEIFDDQFSVERPDGSNFTLKIRSTKLEDSAMYFCASSASGTSGYTFGSGTRLTVV.

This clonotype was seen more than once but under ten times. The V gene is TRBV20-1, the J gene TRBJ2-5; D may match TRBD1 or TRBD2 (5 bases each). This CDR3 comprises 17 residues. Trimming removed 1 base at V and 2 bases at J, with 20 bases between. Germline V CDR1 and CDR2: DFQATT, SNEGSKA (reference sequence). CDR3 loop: CSARVLGAEVGQETQYF. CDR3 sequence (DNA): TGCAGTGCTAGAGTCCTCGGGGCCGAAGTTGGGCAAGAGACCCAGTACTTC.

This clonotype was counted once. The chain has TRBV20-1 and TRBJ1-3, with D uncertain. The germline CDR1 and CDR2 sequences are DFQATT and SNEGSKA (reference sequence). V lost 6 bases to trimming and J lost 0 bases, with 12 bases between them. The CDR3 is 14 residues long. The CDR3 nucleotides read TGCAGTGCCAACGACATCCACTCTGGAAACACCATATATTTT. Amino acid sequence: CSANDIHSGNTIYF.

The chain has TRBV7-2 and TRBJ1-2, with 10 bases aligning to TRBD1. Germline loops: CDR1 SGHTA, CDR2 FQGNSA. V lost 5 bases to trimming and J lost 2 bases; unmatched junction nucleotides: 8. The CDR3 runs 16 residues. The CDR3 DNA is TGTGCCAGCAGCCTAGATAGACAGGGGGCGAACTATGGCTACACCTTC. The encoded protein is CASSLDRQGANYGYTF.

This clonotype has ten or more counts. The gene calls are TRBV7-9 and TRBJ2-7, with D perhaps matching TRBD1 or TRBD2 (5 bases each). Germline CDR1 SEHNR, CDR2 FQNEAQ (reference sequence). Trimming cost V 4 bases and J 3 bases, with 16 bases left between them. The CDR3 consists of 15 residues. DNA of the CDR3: TGTGCCAGCAGCTCAGTGGGACGGAGAATCTACGAGCAGTACTTC. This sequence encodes CASSSVGRRIYEQYF.

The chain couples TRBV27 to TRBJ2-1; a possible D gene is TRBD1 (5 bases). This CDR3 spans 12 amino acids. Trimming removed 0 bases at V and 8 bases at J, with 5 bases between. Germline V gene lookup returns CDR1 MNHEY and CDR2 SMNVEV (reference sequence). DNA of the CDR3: TGTGCCAGCAGTTTATCAGGGGATGAGCAGTTCTTC. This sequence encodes CASSLSGDEQFF.

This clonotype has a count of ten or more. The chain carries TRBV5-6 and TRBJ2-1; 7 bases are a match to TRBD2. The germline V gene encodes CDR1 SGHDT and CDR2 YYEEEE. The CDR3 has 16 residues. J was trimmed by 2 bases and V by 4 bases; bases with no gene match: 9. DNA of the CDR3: TGTGCCAGCAGCCCCATCGCGGGGGAGACCTACAATGAGCAGTTCTTC. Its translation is CASSPIAGETYNEQFF. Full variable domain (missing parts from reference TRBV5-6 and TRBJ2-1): DAGVTQSPTHLIKTRGQQVTLRCSPKSGHDTVSWYQQALGQGPQFIFQYYEEEERQRGNFPDRFSGHQFPNYSSELNVNALLLGDSALYLCASSPIAGETYNEQFFGPGTRLTVL.

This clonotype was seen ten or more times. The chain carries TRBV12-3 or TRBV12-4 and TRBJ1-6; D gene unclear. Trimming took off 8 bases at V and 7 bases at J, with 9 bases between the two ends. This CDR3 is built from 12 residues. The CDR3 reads CASSPANSPLHF. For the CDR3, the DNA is TGTGCCAGCTCGCCGGCCAATTCACCCCTCCACTTT.

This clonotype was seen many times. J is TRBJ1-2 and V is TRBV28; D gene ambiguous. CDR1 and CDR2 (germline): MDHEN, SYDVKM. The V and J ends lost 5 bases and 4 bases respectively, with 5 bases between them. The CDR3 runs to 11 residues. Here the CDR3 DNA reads TGTGCCAGCAGTACCATCTATGGCTACACCTTC. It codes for CASSTIYGYTF.

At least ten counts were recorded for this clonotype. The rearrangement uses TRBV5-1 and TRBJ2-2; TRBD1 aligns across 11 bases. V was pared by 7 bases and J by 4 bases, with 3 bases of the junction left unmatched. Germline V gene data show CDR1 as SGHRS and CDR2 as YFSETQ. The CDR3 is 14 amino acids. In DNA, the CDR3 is TGCGCCAGCTCCGGGACAGGGGGCACCGGGGAGCTGTTTTTT. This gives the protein CASSGTGGTGELFF.

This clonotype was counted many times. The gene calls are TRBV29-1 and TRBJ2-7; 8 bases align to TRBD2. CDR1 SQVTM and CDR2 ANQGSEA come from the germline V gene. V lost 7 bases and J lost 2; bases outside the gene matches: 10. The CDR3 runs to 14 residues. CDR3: CSAYNGLAPYEQYF. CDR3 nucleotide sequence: TGCAGCGCTTACAACGGACTAGCTCCCTACGAGCAGTACTTC.

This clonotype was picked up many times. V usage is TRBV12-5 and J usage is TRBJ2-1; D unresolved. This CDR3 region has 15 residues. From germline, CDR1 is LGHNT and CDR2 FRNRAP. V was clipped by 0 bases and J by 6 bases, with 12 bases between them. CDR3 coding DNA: TGTGCTAGTGGTTTGGTATTAGGAGTGAGCAATGAGCAGTTCTTC. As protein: CASGLVLGVSNEQFF.